The 32 T cell receptor beta chains below all came from one sample that was sequenced in a study of shared clonotypes between healthy human individuals. The assay was immunoSEQ multiplex PCR, and TCRdb's table has in-frame clones only and misses some. The sample lists under 2.5 million clones; around 90% were seen once. The sequenced sample consisted of naive CD4+ T cells from PBMCs. Subset noted: CD45RA+ positively selected. The receptors shown here come from a man aged 18 to 29 in good health. Some clones in this sample may be carry-over from other donors' samples.

The CDR3, as DNA: TGTGCCAGCAGCTTAACCATAGCGTCGGGGACAGATACGCAGTATTTT. Translation gives CASSLTIASGTDTQYF. This chain links TRBV7-3 with TRBJ2-3, with D maybe TRBD2 (5 bases). The CDR3 is made up of 16 amino acids. V lost 0 bases and J 3 bases, leaving 13 bases between the germline ends. The V gene's germline CDR1 is SGHTA and CDR2 FQGTGA.

The chain recombines TRBV5-4 with TRBJ2-3, with TRBD2 matching over 9 bases. CDR1 and CDR2 from the germline V gene are SGHNT and YYREEE (reference sequence). Germline trimming cut 4 bases from V and 4 bases from J; bases unmatched to any gene: 10. This CDR3 comprises 16 residues. CDR3 residues: CASSPNVAGVSDTQYF. CDR3 DNA sequence: TGTGCCAGCAGCCCGAACGTAGCGGGAGTGTCAGATACGCAGTATTTT.

This sequence joins TRBV27 and TRBJ1-2; D is possibly TRBD1 (5 bases). Germline CDR1 and CDR2: MNHEY and SMNVEV (reference sequence). CDR3 size: 13 residues. V was clipped by 4 bases and J by 4 bases, with 10 bases between them. The CDR3 nucleotides read TGTGCCAGCAGTTCGGGGACCCCCTATGGCTACACCTTC. Amino acids: CASSSGTPYGYTF.

The V and J genes are TRBV7-3 and TRBJ2-3; unclear D gene. Trimming removed 5 bases at V and 1 base at J, with 4 bases between. The CDR3 consists of 12 residues. Germline assignment: CDR1 SGHTA and CDR2 FQGTGA. The CDR3 DNA reads TGTGCCAGCAGCCTACGCACAGATACGCAGTATTTT. Protein: CASSLRTDTQYF.

The V call is TRBV27, the J call TRBJ2-5; no clear D gene. The germline V and J ends were trimmed by 5 bases and 0 bases, with 10 bases remaining between them. Germline values: CDR1 MNHEY, CDR2 SMNVEV (reference sequence). The CDR3 spans 14 residues. In DNA form, the CDR3 reads TGTGCCAGCAGTCCGAACGACAACCAAGAGACCCAGTACTTC. This translates into CASSPNDNQETQYF.

The chain joins TRBV10-3 to TRBJ2-7; D gene uncertain. Germline CDR1 ENHRY, CDR2 SYGVKD. The CDR3 is 15 amino acids. Trimming removed 1 base at V and 3 bases at J, with 13 bases between. In DNA, the CDR3 is TGTGCCATCAGTGAGTTTAGGGTAGGGCTCTACGAGCAGTACTTC. Translated, it gives CAISEFRVGLYEQYF.

The chain uses TRBV5-6 and TRBJ1-1; D remains unclear. This CDR3 has 15 amino acids. CDR1 is SGHDT, CDR2 YYEEEE, per germline. V shed 0 bases and J shed 1 base, with 10 bases lying between them. Here the CDR3 reads CASSLAHLWNTEAFF. The CDR3 nucleotides are TGTGCCAGCAGCTTGGCCCACTTGTGGAACACTGAAGCTTTCTTT.

The chain is built from TRBV30 and TRBJ1-6; no clear D gene. The germline CDR1 and CDR2 sequences are GTSNPN and SVGIG (reference sequence). Trimming stripped 3 bases from V and 8 bases from J, with 11 bases between. There are 13 residues in the CDR3. The CDR3 spells CAWRIVGDSPLHF. Written as DNA, the CDR3 is TGTGCCTGGAGGATCGTTGGGGATTCACCCCTCCACTTT.

The chain recombines TRBV7-9 with TRBJ2-3; 12 bases are a match to TRBD2. The germline V gene encodes CDR1 SEHNR and CDR2 FQNEAQ (reference sequence). The CDR3 covers 16 residues. After removal of 5 bases from V and 4 bases from J, the junction contained 7 bases not matched to a gene. The CDR3 is CASSARTSGIADTQYF. In nucleotides, the CDR3 is TGTGCCAGCAGCGCTCGGACTAGCGGGATCGCAGATACGCAGTATTTT.

The chain links TRBV7-2 to TRBJ2-4; 7 bases are a match to TRBD2. The V segment lost 5 bases and the J segment 4 bases; nucleotides outside the gene matches: 5. CDR1 and CDR2 (germline): SGHTA, FQGNSA. The CDR3 has 14 residues. The CDR3 protein is CASSPGTNKNIQYF. The CDR3 region has the DNA TGTGCCAGCAGCCCCGGGACTAATAAAAACATTCAGTACTTC. Complete variable domain (other parts from reference TRBV7-2 and TRBJ2-4): GAGVSQSPSNKVTEKGKDVELRCDPISGHTALYWYRQSLGQGLEFLIYFQGNSAPDKSGLPSDRFSAERTGGSVSTLTIQRTQQEDSAVYLCASSPGTNKNIQYFGAGTRLSVL.

In regard to this clone: Other DNA sequences in this sample translate to the same CDR3. This chain uses TRBV5-4 with TRBJ2-5; 13 nucleotides agree with TRBD2. The germline CDR1 and CDR2 sequences are SGHNT and YYREEE (reference sequence). The CDR3 loop spans 16 amino acids. V was pared by 0 bases and J by 3 bases, with 2 bases of the junction left unmatched. The CDR3: CASSLGLAGGEETQYF. The CDR3 coding sequence is TGTGCCAGCAGCTTGGGACTAGCGGGAGGTGAAGAGACCCAGTACTTC.

The chain couples TRBV6-6 to TRBJ2-4; no definite D call. V lost 5 bases and J lost 8, with 16 bases in between. Germline CDR1 is MNHNY and CDR2 is SVGAGI (reference sequence). The CDR3 totals 14 residues. Here the CDR3 DNA reads TGTGCCAGCAGTCCATGGCCCCCTCAGGACATTCAGTACTTC. Translation gives CASSPWPPQDIQYF.

The CDR3 region has the DNA TGCGCCAGCAGCTTGGAGGCTGGAAACTACGAGCAGTACTTC. As protein: CASSLEAGNYEQYF. This chain joins TRBV5-1 and TRBJ2-7; D remains ambiguous. V lost 0 bases and J 3 bases, leaving 10 bases between the germline ends. This CDR3 spans 14 amino acids. Germline CDR1 SGHRS, CDR2 YFSETQ. The whole variable domain, filled in from reference TRBV5-1 and TRBJ2-7, reads KAGVTQTPRYLIKTRGQQVTLSCSPISGHRSVSWYQQTPGQGLQFLFEYFSETQRNKGNFPGRFSGRQFSNSRSEMNVSTLELGDSALYLCASSLEAGNYEQYFGPGTRLTVT.

The rearrangement joins TRBV30 to TRBJ1-5; the match to TRBD1 covers 9 bases. V was pared by 0 bases and J by 2 bases, with 8 bases of the junction left unmatched. Per germline, CDR1 GTSNPN and CDR2 SVGIG (reference sequence). The CDR3 runs to 17 residues. The CDR3 coding sequence is TGTGCCTGGAGTGTGGTCCACAGGGGGCTAGGCAATCAGCCCCAGCATTTT. This sequence encodes CAWSVVHRGLGNQPQHF. The variable domain in full, completed from reference TRBV30 and TRBJ1-5, reads SQTIHQWPATLVQPVGSPLSLECTVEGTSNPNLYWYRQAAGRGLQLLFYSVGIGQISSEVPQNLSASRPQDRQFILSSKKLLLSDSGFYLCAWSVVHRGLGNQPQHFGDGTRLSIL.

The chain recombines TRBV5-4 with TRBJ1-2; D not certain. Trimming took off 3 bases at V and 13 bases at J, with 10 bases between the two ends. CDR1 is SGHNT and CDR2 is YYREEE in the germline V gene (reference sequence). The CDR3 consists of 10 residues. CDR3 sequence (DNA): TGTGCCAGCAGCTCAAACTGCCTCACCTTC. The encoded protein is CASSSNCLTF.

With regard to this clone: Other DNA sequences of this sample code for an identical CDR3. The chain employs TRBV9 and TRBJ1-1; 9 nucleotides line up with TRBD1. The germline gives CDR1 SGDLS, CDR2 YYNGEE. The CDR3 sequence is 16 residues long. V lost 0 bases to trimming and J lost 0 bases; unmatched junction nucleotides: 3. The CDR3 loop reads CASSVGTGVMNTEAFF. The CDR3 DNA is TGTGCCAGCAGCGTAGGGACAGGGGTAATGAACACTGAAGCTTTCTTT. Full variable domain (rest looked up from reference TRBV9 and TRBJ1-1): DSGVTQTPKHLITATGQRVTLRCSPRSGDLSVYWYQQSLDQGLQFLIQYYNGEERAKGNILERFSAQQFPDLHSELNLSSLELGDSALYFCASSVGTGVMNTEAFFGQGTRLTVV.

V and J are TRBV7-9 and TRBJ2-7; D is perhaps TRBD2 (5 bases). Germline values: CDR1 SEHNR, CDR2 FQNEAQ (reference sequence). The CDR3 runs to 17 residues. With 1 base removed from V and 0 bases from J, the gap between germline ends came to 16 bases. CDR3 sequence reads: CASSLVKTGSTSYEQYF. CDR3 sequence (DNA): TGTGCCAGCAGCTTAGTAAAGACGGGATCTACCTCCTACGAGCAGTACTTC.

The J gene is TRBJ1-2, the V gene TRBV28; 8 nucleotides agree with TRBD1. CDR1 and CDR2 from the germline V gene are MDHEN and SYDVKM. The CDR3 totals 15 residues. Unmatched junction bases numbered 12, after V lost 6 bases and J lost 6 bases. The CDR3 sequence is CASRTTGGPRNGYTF. CDR3 nucleotide sequence: TGTGCCAGCAGGACCACAGGGGGTCCTCGGAATGGCTACACCTTC.

Notes on this clone: Other DNA sequences within the sample encode an identical CDR3. The chain uses TRBV6-5 and TRBJ2-5, with D unclear. The CDR3 covers 14 residues. Trimming shortened V by 3 bases and J by 5 bases, and 13 bases separated the two germline ends. The germline gives CDR1 MNHEY, CDR2 SVGAGI. The CDR3 here is CASSYSGVTETQYF. The CDR3 DNA reads TGTGCCAGCAGTTATAGTGGAGTTACGGAGACCCAGTACTTC.

The chain joins TRBV15 to TRBJ1-3; no reliable D call. Trimming removed 7 bases at V and 2 bases at J, with 15 bases between. The CDR3 runs to 15 residues. Germline assignment: CDR1 LNHNV and CDR2 YYDKDF (reference sequence). The CDR3 coding sequence is TGTGCCACCAACCTAGGGCACCAGGCTGGAAACACCATATATTTT. Translated, it gives CATNLGHQAGNTIYF.

The chain recombines TRBV6-1 with TRBJ1-2, with D perhaps matching TRBD1 (6 bases). Trimming removed 3 bases from V and 10 bases from J, with 21 bases in between. The CDR3 consists of 15 residues. Germline values: CDR1 MNHNS, CDR2 SASEGT. The CDR3 bases are TGTGCCAGCAGTGATGGGGCGGGGGCAGGGAGACACTACACCTTC. As protein: CASSDGAGAGRHYTF.

This chain joins TRBV14 and TRBJ2-5; possibly TRBD1 for D (7 bases). Between the trimmed V and J ends, which lost 3 bases and 7 bases, there was a span of 21 bases. Looked up from germline, CDR1 is SGHDN and CDR2 is FVKESK. This CDR3 contains 16 residues. The CDR3 loop reads CASSHGGTVIVGTQYF. The CDR3 coding sequence is TGTGCCAGCAGCCATGGCGGGACAGTGATAGTGGGGACCCAGTACTTC.

This chain connects TRBV28 to TRBJ1-1; TRBD1 might be the D (5 bases). The CDR3 has 14 amino acids. The germline CDR1 and CDR2 sequences are MDHEN and SYDVKM. Trimming pared 6 bases from V and 0 bases from J, leaving 11 bases between. CDR3 coding DNA: TGTGCCAGCAGGGACGGGACTATGAACACTGAAGCTTTCTTT. This translates into CASRDGTMNTEAFF.

The chain uses TRBV6-5 and TRBJ2-7; the D gene is possibly TRBD1 (6 bases). Deletions cut 6 bases from V and 0 bases from J, with 15 bases between. CDR1 MNHEY and CDR2 SVGAGI come from the germline V gene. The CDR3 runs 15 residues. CDR3 residues: CASRFDRLGSYEQYF. CDR3 DNA sequence: TGTGCCAGCAGATTCGACAGGCTCGGCTCCTACGAGCAGTACTTC.

This clone was detected once. The chain recombines TRBV9 with TRBJ2-3; weak D call: TRBD1 (6 bases). V was cut by 3 bases and J by 2 bases, with 16 bases left in between. The CDR3 totals 16 residues. CDR1 is SGDLS and CDR2 is YYNGEE in the germline V gene. CDR3 residues: CASSDRGQGPTDTQYF. As DNA, the CDR3 is TGTGCCAGCAGCGACCGAGGCCAGGGGCCCACAGATACGCAGTATTTT. The entire variable domain, with the rest obtained from reference TRBV9 and TRBJ2-3, is as follows: DSGVTQTPKHLITATGQRVTLRCSPRSGDLSVYWYQQSLDQGLQFLIQYYNGEERAKGNILERFSAQQFPDLHSELNLSSLELGDSALYFCASSDRGQGPTDTQYFGPGTRLTVL.

The rearrangement uses TRBV28 and TRBJ2-5; perhaps TRBD1 as D (6 bases). TRBJ2-7 matches the DNA end more closely, so the J call is doubtful. This CDR3 has 13 amino acids. Per germline, CDR1 MDHEN and CDR2 SYDVKM. The CDR3 sequence: CASSRGQPYEQYF. Here the CDR3 DNA reads TGTGCCAGCAGCCGAGGACAGCCCTACGAGCAGTACTTC.

The V call is TRBV6-6, the J call TRBJ2-7; D perhaps matches TRBD2 (5 bases). Between the trimmed V and J ends, which lost 0 bases and 7 bases, there was a span of 13 bases. This CDR3 is 14 amino acids long. Germline lookup yields CDR1 MNHNY and CDR2 SVGAGI (reference sequence). The CDR3 sequence: CASSYSGVPGEQYF. In DNA, the CDR3 is TGTGCCAGCAGTTACTCGGGAGTCCCGGGGGAGCAGTACTTC.

The chain employs TRBV6-9 and TRBJ2-2; D possibly matches TRBD1 or TRBD2 (5 bases each). Trimming removed 6 bases at V and 2 bases at J, with 10 bases between. Germline lookup yields CDR1 MNHGY and CDR2 SVAAGI. The CDR3 runs 14 residues. CDR3 loop: CASRRDGNTGELFF. The CDR3 nucleotides are TGTGCCAGCAGGAGGGACGGAAACACCGGGGAGCTGTTTTTT.

This clone has only a few counts. The CDR3 nucleotides are TGTGCCAGCAGTGCAGGGAATGGCTACACCTTC. Protein: CASSAGNGYTF. The J gene is TRBJ1-2, the V gene TRBV6-1; D may be TRBD1 (5 bases). Germline assignment: CDR1 MNHNS and CDR2 SASEGT. The CDR3 has 11 residues. Trimming removed 4 bases at V and 6 bases at J, with 6 bases between.

This clone has only one observation. This chain uses TRBV30 with TRBJ1-3, with D tentatively TRBD1 (6 bases). The CDR3 extends over 17 amino acids. V lost 3 bases to trimming and J lost 1 base, with 19 bases between them. Germline CDR1 GTSNPN, CDR2 SVGIG (reference sequence). DNA for the CDR3: TGTGCCTGGAGGGGTAGCTTGGGGGGCCGGTCTGGAAACACCATATATTTT. Protein product: CAWRGSLGGRSGNTIYF. Combining the CDR3 with reference TRBV30 and TRBJ1-3 gives the whole variable domain SQTIHQWPATLVQPVGSPLSLECTVEGTSNPNLYWYRQAAGRGLQLLFYSVGIGQISSEVPQNLSASRPQDRQFILSSKKLLLSDSGFYLCAWRGSLGGRSGNTIYFGEGSWLTVV.

The chain carries TRBV5-1 and TRBJ2-5, with D possibly called TRBD1 or TRBD2 (6 bases each). The germline V gene has CDR1 SGHRS and CDR2 YFSETQ. The CDR3 is made up of 12 amino acids. V was pared by 6 bases and J by 7 bases, with 13 bases between. Here the CDR3 DNA reads TGCGCCAGCAAGCTGGAGGGGGGGACCCAGTACTTC. This encodes CASKLEGGTQYF.

This clone showed up just once. This chain connects TRBV6-5 to TRBJ2-3; TRBD1 agrees at 9 bases. CDR1 MNHEY and CDR2 SVGAGI come from the germline V gene. Trimming at V came to 0 bases and at J to 1 base, leaving 2 bases not matched to a gene. This CDR3 comprises 16 residues. The CDR3 DNA follows: TGTGCCAGCAGTTACTCGGGGACAGGGCGCACAGATACGCAGTATTTT. Residues: CASSYSGTGRTDTQYF.